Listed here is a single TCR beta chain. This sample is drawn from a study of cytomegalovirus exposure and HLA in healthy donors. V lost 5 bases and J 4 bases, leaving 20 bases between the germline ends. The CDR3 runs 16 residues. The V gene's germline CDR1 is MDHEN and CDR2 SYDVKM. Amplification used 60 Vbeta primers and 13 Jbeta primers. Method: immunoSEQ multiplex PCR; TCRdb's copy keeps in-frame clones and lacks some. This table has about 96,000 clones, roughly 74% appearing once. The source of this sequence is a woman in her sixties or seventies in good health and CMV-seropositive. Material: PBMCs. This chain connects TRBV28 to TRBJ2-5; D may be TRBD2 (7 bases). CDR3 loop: CASSGGASLGSETQYF. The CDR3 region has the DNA TGTGCCAGCAGTGGGGGGGCTAGTCTCGGTTCAGAGACCCAGTACTTC. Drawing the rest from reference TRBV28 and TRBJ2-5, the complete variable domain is DVKVTQSSRYLVKRTGEKVFLECVQDMDHENMFWYRQDPGLGLRLIYFSYDVKMKEKGDIPEGYSVSREKKERFSLILESASTNQTSMYLCASSGGASLGSETQYFGPGTRLLVL.